The clone carrying this T cell receptor beta chain showed up just a few times. What it binds is unknown. TCRdb recomputed calls from the 5' RACE reads with MiXCR, one row per CDR3 protein. Of 100,000 to 150,000 distinct CDR3 sequences listed, approximately 9.9% are singletons. This record comes from a study of CD8 T cells in ankylosing spondylitis. Study-wide findings and caveats: Matched ankylosing spondylitis synovial fluid reportedly contained a significantly enriched population of disease-linked clones.

Germline V gene lookup returns CDR1 SGHAT and CDR2 FQNNGV. The V end lost 2 bases, the J end lost 0 bases, and 7 bases lay between the germline ends. The CDR3 runs to 15 residues. The V call is TRBV11-2, the J call TRBJ2-2; no definite D call. This receptor was obtained from a male donor with ankylosing spondylitis or in good health (not recorded which). The sequenced sample was blood, either unsorted or a sorted T cell fraction (not recorded which). CDR3 loop: CASSLTGANTGELFF. The DNA of the CDR3 is TGTGCCAGCAGCTTAACGGGCGCGAACACCGGGGAGCTGTTTTTT.